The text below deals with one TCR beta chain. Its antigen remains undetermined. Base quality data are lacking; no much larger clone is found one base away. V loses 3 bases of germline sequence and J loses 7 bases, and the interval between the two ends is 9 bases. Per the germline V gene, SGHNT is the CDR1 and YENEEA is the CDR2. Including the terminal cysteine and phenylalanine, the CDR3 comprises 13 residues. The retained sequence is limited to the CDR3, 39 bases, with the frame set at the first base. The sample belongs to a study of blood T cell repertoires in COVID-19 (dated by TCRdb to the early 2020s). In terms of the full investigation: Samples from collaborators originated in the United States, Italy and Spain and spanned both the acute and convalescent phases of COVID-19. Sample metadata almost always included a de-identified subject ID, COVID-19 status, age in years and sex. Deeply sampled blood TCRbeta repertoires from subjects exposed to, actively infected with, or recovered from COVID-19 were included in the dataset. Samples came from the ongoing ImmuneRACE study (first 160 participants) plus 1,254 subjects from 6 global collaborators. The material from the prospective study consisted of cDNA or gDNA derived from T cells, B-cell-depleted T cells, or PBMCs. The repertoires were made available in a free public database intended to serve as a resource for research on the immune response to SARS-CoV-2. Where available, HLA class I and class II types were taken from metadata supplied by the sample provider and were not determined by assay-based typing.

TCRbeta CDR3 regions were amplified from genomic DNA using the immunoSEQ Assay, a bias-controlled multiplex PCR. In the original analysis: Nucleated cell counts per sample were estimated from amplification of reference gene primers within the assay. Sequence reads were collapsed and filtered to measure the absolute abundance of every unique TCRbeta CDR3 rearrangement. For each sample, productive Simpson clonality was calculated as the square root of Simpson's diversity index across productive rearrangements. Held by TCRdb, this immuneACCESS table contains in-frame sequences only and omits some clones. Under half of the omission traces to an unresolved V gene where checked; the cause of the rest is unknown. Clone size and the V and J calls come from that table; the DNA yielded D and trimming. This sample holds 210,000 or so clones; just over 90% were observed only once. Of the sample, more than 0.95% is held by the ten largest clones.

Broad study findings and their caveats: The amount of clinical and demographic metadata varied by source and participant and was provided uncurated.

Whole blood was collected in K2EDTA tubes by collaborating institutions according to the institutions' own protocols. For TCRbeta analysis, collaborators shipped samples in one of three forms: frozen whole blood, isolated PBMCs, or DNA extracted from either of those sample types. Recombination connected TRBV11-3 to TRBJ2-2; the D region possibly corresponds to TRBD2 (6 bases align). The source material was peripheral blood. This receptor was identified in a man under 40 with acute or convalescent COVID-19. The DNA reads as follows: TGTGCCAGCAGCTTGGGGGGTCTCGGGGAGCTGTTTTTT. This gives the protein CASSLGGLGELFF.